This TCR beta chain was obtained from a study of blood T cell repertoires in COVID-19. Study-level information: Sites across the United States, Italy and Spain contributed samples from acute and convalescent COVID-19. In each case, the material was cDNA or gDNA derived from T cells, B-cell-depleted T cells, or PBMCs.

V was trimmed by 0 bases and J by 1 base, leaving 9 bases between them. CDR1 GTSNPN and CDR2 SVGIG come from the germline V gene (reference sequence). This CDR3 has 15 residues. Authors' processing steps: Quantification of nucleated cells was approximated via reference gene primer amplification. TCRdb keeps only in-frame clones here, not all; method: immunoSEQ multiplex PCR. The DNA gave D and trimming, while V, J and clone size come from that table. Altogether hundreds of thousands of clones are present, approximately 85% being singletons, with the ten largest covering 7.2%. The V and J genes are TRBV30 and TRBJ2-2; no reliable D call. The TCR comes from a human donor in a cohort sampled during active COVID-19. Sample: peripheral blood. The CDR3 here is CAWSVINRNTGELFF. The CDR3 DNA follows: TGTGCCTGGAGTGTAATAAACAGGAACACCGGGGAGCTGTTTTTT.